A single T cell receptor (beta chain) is shown here with its context. The sample originates from a study of blood T cell repertoires in COVID-19. Study overall: Some COVID-19 samples were acute and others convalescent; all came from the United States, Italy and Spain.

The data were produced by immunoSEQ multiplex PCR, yet TCRdb's version contains in-frame clones alone and is incomplete. The sample lists 250,000 to 300,000 clones; around nine tenths were seen once. Assignment of participants to cohorts was predicated upon participant-reported clinical history. The receptor was derived from a woman in her fifties or sixties who had recovered from COVID-19. Input material: PBMCs or T cells enriched from blood (not recorded which).

CDR3 DNA sequence: TGTGCCACCAGTGATCCTGACAGGGCTCACGAGCAGTACTTC. This gives the protein CATSDPDRAHEQYF. This chain links TRBV24-1 with TRBJ2-7; 7 nucleotides agree with TRBD1. Trimming at V came to 3 bases and at J to 5 bases, leaving 6 bases not matched to a gene. Germline CDR1 KGHDR, CDR2 SFDVKD. There are 14 residues in the CDR3.